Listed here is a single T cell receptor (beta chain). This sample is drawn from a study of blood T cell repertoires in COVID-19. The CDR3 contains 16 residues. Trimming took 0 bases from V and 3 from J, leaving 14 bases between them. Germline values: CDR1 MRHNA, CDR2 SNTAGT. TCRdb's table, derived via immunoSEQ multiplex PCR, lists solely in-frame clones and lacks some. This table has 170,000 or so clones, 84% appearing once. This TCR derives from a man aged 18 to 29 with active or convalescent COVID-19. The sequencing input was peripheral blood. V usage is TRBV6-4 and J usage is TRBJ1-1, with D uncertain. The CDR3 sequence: CASSDSAYHRDTEAFF. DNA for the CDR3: TGTGCCAGCAGTGACTCGGCTTATCACCGGGACACTGAAGCTTTCTTT.